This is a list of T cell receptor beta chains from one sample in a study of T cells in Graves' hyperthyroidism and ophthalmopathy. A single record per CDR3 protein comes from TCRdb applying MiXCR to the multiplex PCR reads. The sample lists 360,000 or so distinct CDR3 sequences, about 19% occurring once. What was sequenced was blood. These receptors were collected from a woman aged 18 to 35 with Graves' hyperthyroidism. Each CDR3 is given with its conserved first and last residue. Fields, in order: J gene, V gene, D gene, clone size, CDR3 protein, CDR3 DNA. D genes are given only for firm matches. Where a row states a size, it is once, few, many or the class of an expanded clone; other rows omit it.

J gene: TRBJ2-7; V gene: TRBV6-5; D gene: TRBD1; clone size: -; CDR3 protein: CASSFAGTGTYEQYF; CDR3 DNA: TGTGCCAGCAGTTTCGCCGGGACAGGGACCTACGAGCAGTACTTC
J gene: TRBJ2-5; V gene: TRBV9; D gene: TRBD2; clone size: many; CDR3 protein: CASSPGPPHGGLKETQYF; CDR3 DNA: TGTGCCAGCAGCCCCGGACCCCCCCACGGGGGACTAAAAGAGACCCAGTACTTC
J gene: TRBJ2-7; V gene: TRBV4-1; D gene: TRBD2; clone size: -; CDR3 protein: CASSQPSGRYYEQYF; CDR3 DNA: TGCGCCAGCAGCCAGCCTAGCGGTAGATACTACGAGCAGTACTTC
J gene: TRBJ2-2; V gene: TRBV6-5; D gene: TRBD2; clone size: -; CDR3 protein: CASSYRDYRDGELFF; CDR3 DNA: TGTGCCAGCAGTTACAGGGACTATCGAGACGGGGAGCTGTTTTTT
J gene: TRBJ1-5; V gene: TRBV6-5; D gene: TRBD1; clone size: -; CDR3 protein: CASSYGQGVGSNQPQHF; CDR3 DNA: TGTGCCAGCAGTTACGGACAGGGGGTAGGTAGCAATCAGCCCCAGCATTTT
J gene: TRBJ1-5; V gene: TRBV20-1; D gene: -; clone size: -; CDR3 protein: CSAPQGHQPQHF; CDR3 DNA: TGCAGTGCTCCCCAAGGGCATCAGCCCCAGCATTTT
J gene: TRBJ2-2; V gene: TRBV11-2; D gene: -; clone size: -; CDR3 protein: CASSLGAGVDGELFF; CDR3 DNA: TGTGCCAGCAGCTTAGGGGCAGGGGTTGACGGGGAGCTGTTTTTT
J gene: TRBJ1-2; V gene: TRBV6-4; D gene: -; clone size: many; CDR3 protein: CASSDSGRESSGYTF; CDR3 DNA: TGTGCCAGCAGTGACTCGGGCAGGGAGAGTAGTGGCTACACCTTC
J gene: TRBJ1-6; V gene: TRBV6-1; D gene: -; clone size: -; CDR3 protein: CASSEILDNSPLHF; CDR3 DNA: TGTGCCAGCAGTGAAATTCTGGATAATTCACCCCTCCACTTT
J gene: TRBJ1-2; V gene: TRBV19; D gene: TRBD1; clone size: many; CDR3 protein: CASRPYSARGLDGYTF; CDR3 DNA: TGTGCCAGTAGACCTTATTCAGCCAGGGGGCTTGATGGCTACACCTTC
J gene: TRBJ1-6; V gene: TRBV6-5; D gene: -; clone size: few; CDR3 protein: CASSYSPRAGKGPLHF; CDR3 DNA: TGTGCCAGCAGTTACTCTCCCCGGGCGGGGAAGGGCCCCCTCCACTTT
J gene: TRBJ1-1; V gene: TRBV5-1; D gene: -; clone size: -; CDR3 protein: CASSLAWGGSAEAFF; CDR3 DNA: TGCGCCAGCAGCTTGGCCTGGGGGGGCAGCGCCGAAGCTTTCTTT
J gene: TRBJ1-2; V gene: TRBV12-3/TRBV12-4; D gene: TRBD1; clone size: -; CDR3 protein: CASSQDRAGYTF; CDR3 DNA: TGTGCCAGCAGTCAGGACAGGGCTGGCTACACCTTC
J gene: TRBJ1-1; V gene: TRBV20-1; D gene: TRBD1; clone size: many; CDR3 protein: CSASGQGAFF; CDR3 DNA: TGCAGTGCTTCGGGACAGGGGGCTTTCTTT
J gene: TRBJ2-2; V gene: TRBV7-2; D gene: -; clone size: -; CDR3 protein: CASSFRLNTGELFF; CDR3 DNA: TGTGCCAGCAGCTTTAGGTTGAACACCGGGGAGCTGTTTTTT
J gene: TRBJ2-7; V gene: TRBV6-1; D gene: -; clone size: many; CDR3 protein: CASTESRGTYEQYF; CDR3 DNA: TGTGCCAGCACTGAATCGAGGGGCACCTACGAGCAGTACTTC
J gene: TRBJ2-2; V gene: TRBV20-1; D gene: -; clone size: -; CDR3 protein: CSARGTFNTGELFF; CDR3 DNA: TGCAGTGCTAGGGGGACTTTTAACACCGGGGAGCTGTTTTTT
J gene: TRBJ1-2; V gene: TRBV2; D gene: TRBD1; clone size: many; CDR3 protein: CASSAGQGGYGYTF; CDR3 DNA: TGTGCCAGCAGTGCCGGACAGGGGGGCTATGGCTACACCTTC
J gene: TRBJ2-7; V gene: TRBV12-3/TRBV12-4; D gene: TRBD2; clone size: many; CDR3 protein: CASSLTSGGYEQYF; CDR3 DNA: TGTGCCAGCAGTTTGACTAGCGGGGGCTACGAGCAGTACTTC
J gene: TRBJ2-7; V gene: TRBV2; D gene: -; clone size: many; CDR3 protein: CASSEPPGKQYF; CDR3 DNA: TGTGCCAGCAGTGAACCGCCGGGGAAACAGTACTTC
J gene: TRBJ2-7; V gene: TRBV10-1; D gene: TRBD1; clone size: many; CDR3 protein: CASSESTDRDEQYF; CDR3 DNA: TGCGCCAGCAGTGAGTCGACCGACAGGGACGAGCAGTACTTC
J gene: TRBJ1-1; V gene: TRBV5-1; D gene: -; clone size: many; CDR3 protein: CASSLSTGNTEAFF; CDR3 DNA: TGCGCCAGCAGCCTGAGTACAGGGAACACTGAAGCTTTCTTT
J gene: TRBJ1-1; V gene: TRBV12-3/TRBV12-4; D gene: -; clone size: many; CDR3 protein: CASSPDRLTTEAFF; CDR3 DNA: TGTGCCAGCAGTCCGGACAGACTAACCACTGAAGCTTTCTTT
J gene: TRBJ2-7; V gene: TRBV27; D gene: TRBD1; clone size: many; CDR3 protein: CASSSGQTYYEQYF; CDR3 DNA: TGTGCCAGCAGCTCGGGACAGACTTACTACGAGCAGTACTTC
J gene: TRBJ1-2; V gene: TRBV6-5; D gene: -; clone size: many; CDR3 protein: CASSYSPAEGSGYTF; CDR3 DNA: TGTGCCAGCAGTTACTCGCCGGCTGAGGGGTCTGGCTACACCTTC
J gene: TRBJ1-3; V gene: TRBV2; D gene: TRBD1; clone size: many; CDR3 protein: CASSRYRGHNTIYF; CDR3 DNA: TGTGCCAGCAGTCGCTACAGGGGGCATAACACCATATATTTT
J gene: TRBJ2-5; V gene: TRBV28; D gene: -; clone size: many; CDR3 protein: CASSLGLLEETQYF; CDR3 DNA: TGTGCCAGCAGTTTAGGACTCCTGGAAGAGACCCAGTACTTC
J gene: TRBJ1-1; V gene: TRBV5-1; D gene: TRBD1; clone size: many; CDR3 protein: CASSPPMAGGPNTEAFF; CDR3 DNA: TGCGCCAGCAGCCCCCCCATGGCAGGGGGCCCGAACACTGAAGCTTTCTTT
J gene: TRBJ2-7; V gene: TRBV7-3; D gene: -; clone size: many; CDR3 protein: CASSLRGEPTYEQYF; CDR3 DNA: TGTGCCAGCAGCTTAAGGGGTGAACCCACCTACGAGCAGTACTTC
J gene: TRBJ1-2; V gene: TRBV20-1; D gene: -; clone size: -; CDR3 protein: CSARDRRQEYYGYTF; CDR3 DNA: TGCAGTGCTAGAGATCGTAGGCAGGAGTACTATGGCTACACCTTC
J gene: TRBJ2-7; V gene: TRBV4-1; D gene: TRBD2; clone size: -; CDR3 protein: CASSQNVQGGGSTYEQYF; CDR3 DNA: TGCGCCAGCAGCCAAAACGTGCAGGGCGGGGGGTCCACCTACGAGCAGTACTTC
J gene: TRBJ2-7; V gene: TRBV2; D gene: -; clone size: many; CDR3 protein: CASRRNYPYEQYF; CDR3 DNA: TGTGCCAGCAGACGAAATTATCCCTACGAGCAGTACTTC
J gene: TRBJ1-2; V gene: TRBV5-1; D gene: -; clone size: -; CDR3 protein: CASSLAGRTNYGYTF; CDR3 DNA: TGCGCCAGCAGCTTGGCCGGGCGAACTAACTATGGCTACACCTTC
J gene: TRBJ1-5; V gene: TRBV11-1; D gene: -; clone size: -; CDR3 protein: CASSLAGFDKWGRLGNQPPHF; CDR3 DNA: TGTGCCAGCAGCTTAGCGGGTTTCGACAAGTGGGGACGATTAGGGAATCAGCCCCCGCATTTT
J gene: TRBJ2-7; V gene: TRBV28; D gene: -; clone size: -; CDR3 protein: CASSPGAWGGEYEQYF; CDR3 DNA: TGTGCCAGCAGTCCTGGGGCGTGGGGCGGGGAATACGAGCAGTACTTC
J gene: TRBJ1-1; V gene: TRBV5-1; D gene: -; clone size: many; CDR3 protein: CASSLNRGARDTEAFF; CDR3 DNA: TGCGCCAGCAGCTTAAATAGGGGGGCGCGTGACACTGAAGCTTTCTTT
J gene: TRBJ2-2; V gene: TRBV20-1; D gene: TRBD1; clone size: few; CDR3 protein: CSAPDRGSGELFF; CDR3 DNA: TGCAGTGCGCCTGACAGGGGATCCGGGGAGCTGTTTTTT
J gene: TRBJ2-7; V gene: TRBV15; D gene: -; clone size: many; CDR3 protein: CATSRETLGWEQYF; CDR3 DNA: TGTGCCACCAGCAGAGAAACGCTTGGCTGGGAGCAGTACTTC
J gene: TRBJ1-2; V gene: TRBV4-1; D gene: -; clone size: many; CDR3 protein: CASSQVDSNYGYTF; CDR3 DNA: TGCGCCAGCAGCCAGGTGGACAGTAACTATGGCTACACCTTC
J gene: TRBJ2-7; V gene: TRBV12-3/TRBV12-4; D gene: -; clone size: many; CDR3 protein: CASTYYYGEQYF; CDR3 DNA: TGTGCCAGCACCTATTATTACGGCGAGCAGTACTTC
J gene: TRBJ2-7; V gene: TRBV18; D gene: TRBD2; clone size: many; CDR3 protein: CASSPRAGGIYEQYF; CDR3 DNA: TGTGCCAGCTCACCACGAGCGGGGGGCATTTACGAGCAGTACTTC
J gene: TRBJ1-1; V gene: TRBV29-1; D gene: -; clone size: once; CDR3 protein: CSVAGSADFNTEAFF; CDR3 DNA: TGCAGCGTTGCGGGGTCGGCAGACTTCAACACTGAAGCTTTCTTT
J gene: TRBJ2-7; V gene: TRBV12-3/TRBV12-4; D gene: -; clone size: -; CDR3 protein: CASTSGIGPYDQYF; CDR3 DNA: TGTGCCAGCACCTCCGGGATAGGCCCCTACGATCAGTACTTC
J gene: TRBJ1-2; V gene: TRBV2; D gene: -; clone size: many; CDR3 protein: CASSEFRGYTF; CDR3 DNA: TGTGCCAGCAGTGAATTCCGGGGATACACCTTC
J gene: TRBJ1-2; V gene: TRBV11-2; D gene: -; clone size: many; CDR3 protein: CASSLRLDGGYTF; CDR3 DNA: TGTGCCAGCAGCTTAAGGTTAGACGGTGGCTACACCTTC
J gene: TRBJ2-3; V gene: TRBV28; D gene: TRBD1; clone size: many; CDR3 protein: CASSLVTGDRQTPSTDTQYF; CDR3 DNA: TGTGCCAGCAGTTTGGTTACGGGGGACAGGCAAACCCCTAGCACAGATACGCAGTATTTT
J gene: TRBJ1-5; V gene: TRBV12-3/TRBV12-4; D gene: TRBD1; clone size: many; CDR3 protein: CASSLTGIIKPQHF; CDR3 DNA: TGTGCCAGCAGTTTGACAGGGATAATTAAGCCCCAGCATTTT
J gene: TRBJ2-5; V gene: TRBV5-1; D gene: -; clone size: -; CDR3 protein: CASSYPGVEETQYF; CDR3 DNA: TGCGCCAGCAGCTACCCGGGAGTGGAAGAGACCCAGTACTTC